This T cell receptor (beta chain) was obtained from a study of pediatric ulcerative colitis. This CDR3 is 15 amino acids long. Germline CDR1 LNHDA, CDR2 SQIVND (reference sequence). The ends were cut back, 3 bases at V and 3 bases at J, with 12 bases in the middle. Clones were sequenced by immunoSEQ multiplex PCR, and TCRdb holds only the in-frame ones, with some missing. This sample has 55,000 to 80,000 clones, with just over 75% found just once. Source material: blood. The gene calls are TRBV19 and TRBJ2-1; no firm D call. The clonotype comes from a boy between 5 and 17 years old with moderate ulcerative colitis. The CDR3 bases are TGTGCCAGTAGTATGTCTAGGAGTAGCTACAATGAGCAGTTCTTC. As protein: CASSMSRSSYNEQFF.